A selection of T cell receptor beta chains follows, all from one sample in a study of blood T cell repertoires in COVID-19. TCRdb keeps only in-frame clones here, not all; method: immunoSEQ multiplex PCR. The data show 250,000 or so clones, approximately 88% seen once. Sequencing was carried out using peripheral blood. These receptors were collected from a middle-aged woman who had recovered from COVID-19. CDR3s include the opening cysteine and the closing phenylalanine or tryptophan. Fields, in order: J gene, D gene, V gene, clone size, CDR3 protein, CDR3 DNA. A D gene is named only where the DNA matches it firmly. Size is omitted from some rows. Given values are once, few, many or a class for expanded clones.

j_gene: TRBJ1-2; d_gene: -; v_gene: TRBV3-1/TRBV3-2; abundance: few; CDR3aa: CASRSTGANYGYTF; CDR3nt: TGTGCCAGCAGGTCAACAGGAGCAAACTATGGCTACACCTTC
j_gene: TRBJ2-1; d_gene: TRBD2; v_gene: TRBV9; abundance: -; CDR3aa: CASSPGLAGSSYNEQFF; CDR3nt: TGTGCCAGCAGCCCAGGACTAGCGGGATCGTCCTACAATGAGCAGTTCTTC
j_gene: TRBJ2-7; d_gene: TRBD2; v_gene: TRBV5-1; abundance: few; CDR3aa: CASRQGTSGNYEQYF; CDR3nt: TGCGCCAGCAGACAAGGGACTAGCGGGAACTACGAGCAGTACTTC
j_gene: TRBJ2-7; d_gene: TRBD2; v_gene: TRBV15; abundance: -; CDR3aa: CATSRDGTSGRQYF; CDR3nt: TGTGCCACCAGCAGAGACGGGACTAGCGGGAGGCAGTACTTC
j_gene: TRBJ2-7; d_gene: TRBD2; v_gene: TRBV6-5; abundance: -; CDR3aa: CASRTTASGRYEQYF; CDR3nt: TGTGCCAGCAGAACCACGGCTAGCGGCCGCTACGAGCAGTACTTC
j_gene: TRBJ2-1; d_gene: -; v_gene: TRBV5-1; abundance: -; CDR3aa: CASSNGLSYNEQFF; CDR3nt: TGCGCCAGCAGCAACGGACTATCCTACAATGAGCAGTTCTTC
j_gene: TRBJ2-1; d_gene: -; v_gene: TRBV2; abundance: -; CDR3aa: CASSEKAGPSSYNEQFF; CDR3nt: TGTGCCAGCAGTGAAAAGGCGGGGCCCTCCTCCTACAATGAGCAGTTCTTC
j_gene: TRBJ2-7; d_gene: TRBD2; v_gene: TRBV3-1/TRBV3-2; abundance: -; CDR3aa: CASSQEGTSTQYF; CDR3nt: TGTGCCAGCAGCCAAGAAGGGACTAGCACTCAGTACTTC
j_gene: TRBJ2-5; d_gene: TRBD1; v_gene: TRBV7-9; abundance: -; CDR3aa: CACAGQGSQETQYF; CDR3nt: TGTGCCTGCGCGGGACAGGGATCTCAAGAGACCCAGTACTTC
j_gene: TRBJ1-1; d_gene: -; v_gene: TRBV29-1; abundance: -; CDR3aa: CSVVVGGGRRAFF; CDR3nt: TGCAGCGTTGTCGTTGGGGGGGGGCGTCGAGCTTTCTTT
j_gene: TRBJ2-5; d_gene: TRBD2; v_gene: TRBV6-1; abundance: -; CDR3aa: CASSELLAGKETQYF; CDR3nt: TGTGCCAGCAGTGAACTACTAGCGGGCAAAGAGACCCAGTACTTC
j_gene: TRBJ2-1; d_gene: TRBD2; v_gene: TRBV6-4; abundance: -; CDR3aa: CASGYSGNDNEQFF; CDR3nt: TGTGCCAGCGGTTATAGCGGGAACGACAATGAGCAGTTCTTC
j_gene: TRBJ2-7; d_gene: -; v_gene: TRBV10-3; abundance: -; CDR3aa: CAISLEDSYYEQYF; CDR3nt: TGTGCCATCTCCCTGGAGGACAGCTACTACGAGCAGTACTTC
j_gene: TRBJ1-6; d_gene: -; v_gene: TRBV2; abundance: once; CDR3aa: CASSEQGGGSPLHF; CDR3nt: TGTGCCAGCAGTGAGCAGGGCGGGGGTTCACCCCTCCACTTT
j_gene: TRBJ2-3; d_gene: TRBD2; v_gene: TRBV18; abundance: -; CDR3aa: CASSPKLLAGGGDTQYF; CDR3nt: TGTGCCAGCTCACCAAAACTTCTAGCGGGAGGCGGCGATACGCAGTATTTT
j_gene: TRBJ2-5; d_gene: TRBD2; v_gene: TRBV5-1; abundance: -; CDR3aa: CASSFHTSGQETQYF; CDR3nt: TGCGCCAGCAGCTTCCATACTAGCGGCCAAGAGACCCAGTACTTC
j_gene: TRBJ2-5; d_gene: -; v_gene: TRBV28; abundance: -; CDR3aa: CASSPGVGETQYF; CDR3nt: TGTGCCAGCAGTCCTGGAGTGGGAGAGACCCAGTACTTC
j_gene: TRBJ1-2; d_gene: -; v_gene: TRBV5-6; abundance: -; CDR3aa: CASSRSGYGYTF; CDR3nt: TGTGCCAGCAGCCGTTCGGGATATGGCTACACCTTC
j_gene: TRBJ2-6; d_gene: TRBD1; v_gene: TRBV5-1; abundance: -; CDR3aa: CASSYETPGQGSGANVLTF; CDR3nt: TGCGCCAGCAGCTACGAAACACCGGGACAGGGCTCTGGGGCCAACGTCCTGACTTTC
j_gene: TRBJ2-3; d_gene: TRBD2; v_gene: TRBV27; abundance: -; CDR3aa: CASSGLAGVVSTDTQYF; CDR3nt: TGTGCCAGCAGTGGACTAGCGGGAGTCGTCAGCACAGATACGCAGTATTTT
j_gene: TRBJ1-5; d_gene: TRBD1; v_gene: TRBV27; abundance: -; CDR3aa: CASRQGVGGNQPQHF; CDR3nt: TGTGCCAGCAGACAGGGGGTTGGCGGCAATCAGCCCCAGCATTTT
j_gene: TRBJ2-7; d_gene: -; v_gene: TRBV2; abundance: -; CDR3aa: CASNDYSYEQYF; CDR3nt: TGTGCCAGCAATGACTACAGCTACGAGCAGTACTTC
j_gene: TRBJ2-1; d_gene: -; v_gene: TRBV7-2; abundance: once; CDR3aa: CASSFPIRNEQFF; CDR3nt: TGTGCCAGCAGCTTTCCTATACGGAATGAGCAGTTCTTC
j_gene: TRBJ1-1; d_gene: -; v_gene: TRBV5-1; abundance: few; CDR3aa: CASRKGDTEAFF; CDR3nt: TGCGCCAGCAGAAAAGGGGACACTGAAGCTTTCTTT
j_gene: TRBJ1-2; d_gene: TRBD1; v_gene: TRBV13; abundance: -; CDR3aa: CASNTGGTDYGYTF; CDR3nt: TGTGCCAGTAATACAGGGGGCACAGACTATGGCTACACCTTC
j_gene: TRBJ2-7; d_gene: TRBD2; v_gene: TRBV19; abundance: once; CDR3aa: CASSMGGTSTLHF; CDR3nt: TGTGCCAGTAGTATGGGGGGGACTAGCACCCTTCACTTC
j_gene: TRBJ2-5; d_gene: -; v_gene: TRBV27; abundance: once; CDR3aa: CASGTWPQYF; CDR3nt: TGTGCCAGCGGCACCTGGCCCCAGTACTTC
j_gene: TRBJ2-7; d_gene: -; v_gene: TRBV7-9; abundance: once; CDR3aa: CASSLVGEPEQYF; CDR3nt: TGTGCCAGCAGCTTAGTTGGAGAACCCGAGCAGTACTTC
j_gene: TRBJ1-3; d_gene: TRBD1; v_gene: TRBV6-1; abundance: -; CDR3aa: CASSELRDRFNLFTIYF; CDR3nt: TGTGCCAGCAGTGAACTCAGGGACAGGTTTAATCTTTTTACCATATATTTT
j_gene: TRBJ2-4; d_gene: -; v_gene: TRBV19; abundance: once; CDR3aa: CASSMGKLGGAGRNIQYF; CDR3nt: TGTGCCAGTAGTATGGGCAAGCTCGGCGGGGCCGGACGGAACATTCAGTACTTC
j_gene: TRBJ2-7; d_gene: TRBD2; v_gene: TRBV29-1; abundance: -; CDR3aa: CSVEEGSGGHYEQYF; CDR3nt: TGCAGCGTTGAAGAGGGCAGCGGGGGCCACTACGAGCAGTACTTC
j_gene: TRBJ1-1; d_gene: -; v_gene: TRBV2; abundance: -; CDR3aa: CASGGLPNTEAFF; CDR3nt: TGTGCCAGCGGGGGACTCCCGAACACTGAAGCTTTCTTT
j_gene: TRBJ2-7; d_gene: -; v_gene: TRBV7-9; abundance: -; CDR3aa: CASSLQRETYEQYF; CDR3nt: TGTGCCAGCAGCTTACAACGGGAAACCTACGAGCAGTACTTC
j_gene: TRBJ2-3; d_gene: TRBD2; v_gene: TRBV7-8; abundance: -; CDR3aa: CASSSLAGEGTDTQYF; CDR3nt: TGTGCCAGCAGCTCCCTAGCGGGAGAGGGGACAGATACGCAGTATTTT
j_gene: TRBJ2-3; d_gene: -; v_gene: TRBV27; abundance: once; CDR3aa: CASSSSASTDTQYF; CDR3nt: TGTGCCAGCAGTTCCAGTGCTAGCACAGATACGCAGTATTTT